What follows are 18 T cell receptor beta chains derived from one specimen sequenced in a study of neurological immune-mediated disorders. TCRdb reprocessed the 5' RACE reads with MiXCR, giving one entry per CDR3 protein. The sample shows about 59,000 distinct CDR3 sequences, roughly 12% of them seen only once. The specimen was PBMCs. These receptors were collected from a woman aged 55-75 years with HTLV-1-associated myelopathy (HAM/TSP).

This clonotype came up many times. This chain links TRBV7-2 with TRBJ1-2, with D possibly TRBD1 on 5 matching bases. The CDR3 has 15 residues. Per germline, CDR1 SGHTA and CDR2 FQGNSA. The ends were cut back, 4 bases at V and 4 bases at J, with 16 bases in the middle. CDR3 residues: CASSSQQGARYGYTF. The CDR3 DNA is TGTGCCAGCAGCTCCCAGCAGGGTGCTCGCTATGGCTACACCTTC.

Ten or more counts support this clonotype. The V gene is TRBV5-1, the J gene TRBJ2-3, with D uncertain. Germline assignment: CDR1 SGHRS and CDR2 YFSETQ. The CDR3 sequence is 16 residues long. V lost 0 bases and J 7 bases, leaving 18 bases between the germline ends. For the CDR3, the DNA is TGCGCCAGCAGCTTGGGGAGCAGCCGCTTACCGAATACGCAGTATTTT. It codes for CASSLGSSRLPNTQYF.

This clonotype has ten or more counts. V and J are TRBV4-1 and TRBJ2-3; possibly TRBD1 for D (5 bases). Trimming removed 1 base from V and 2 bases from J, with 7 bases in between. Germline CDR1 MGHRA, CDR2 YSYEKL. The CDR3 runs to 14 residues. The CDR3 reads CASSQVTATDTQYF. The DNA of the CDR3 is TGCGCCAGCAGCCAAGTGACAGCCACAGATACGCAGTATTTT.

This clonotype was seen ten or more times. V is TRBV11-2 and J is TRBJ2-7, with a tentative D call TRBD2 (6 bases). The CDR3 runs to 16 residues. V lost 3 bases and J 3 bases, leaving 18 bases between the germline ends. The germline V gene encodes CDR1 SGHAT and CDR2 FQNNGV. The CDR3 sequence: CASSLAGSGENYEQYF. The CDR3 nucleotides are TGTGCCAGCAGCTTGGCCGGGAGCGGAGAGAACTACGAGCAGTACTTC.

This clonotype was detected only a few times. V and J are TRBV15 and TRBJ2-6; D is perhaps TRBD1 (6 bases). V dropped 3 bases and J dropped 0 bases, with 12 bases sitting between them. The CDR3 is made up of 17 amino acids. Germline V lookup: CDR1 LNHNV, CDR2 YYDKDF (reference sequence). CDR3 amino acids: CATSRTGPGSGANVLTF. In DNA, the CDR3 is TGTGCCACCAGCAGGACAGGTCCCGGCTCTGGGGCCAACGTCCTGACTTTC.

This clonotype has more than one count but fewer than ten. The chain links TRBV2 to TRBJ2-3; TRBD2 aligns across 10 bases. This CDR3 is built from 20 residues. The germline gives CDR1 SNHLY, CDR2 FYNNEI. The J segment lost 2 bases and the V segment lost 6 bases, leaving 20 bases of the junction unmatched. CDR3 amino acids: CASSPGTRTRTSGFTDTQYF. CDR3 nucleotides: TGTGCCAGCAGCCCAGGGACCAGAACCCGGACTAGCGGCTTCACAGATACGCAGTATTTT.

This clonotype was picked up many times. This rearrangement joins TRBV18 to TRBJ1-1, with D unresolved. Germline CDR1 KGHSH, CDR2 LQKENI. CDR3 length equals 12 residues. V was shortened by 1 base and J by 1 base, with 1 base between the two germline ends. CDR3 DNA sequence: TGTGCCAGCTCACCACAGAACACTGAAGCTTTCTTT. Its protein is CASSPQNTEAFF.

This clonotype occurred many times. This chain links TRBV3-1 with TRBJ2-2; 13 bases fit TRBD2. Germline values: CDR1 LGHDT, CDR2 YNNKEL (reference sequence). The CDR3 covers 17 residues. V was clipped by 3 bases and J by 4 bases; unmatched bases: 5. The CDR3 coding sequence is TGTGCCAGCAGCCAGGGGACTAGCGGGACAGGCACCGGGGAGCTGTTTTTT. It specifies CASSQGTSGTGTGELFF.

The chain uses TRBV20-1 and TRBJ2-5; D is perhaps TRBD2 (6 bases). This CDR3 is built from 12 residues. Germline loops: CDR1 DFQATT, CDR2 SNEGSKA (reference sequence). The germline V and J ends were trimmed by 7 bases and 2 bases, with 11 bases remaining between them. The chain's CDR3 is CSGTGAQETQYF. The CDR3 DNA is TGCAGTGGTACGGGAGCTCAAGAGACCCAGTACTTC.

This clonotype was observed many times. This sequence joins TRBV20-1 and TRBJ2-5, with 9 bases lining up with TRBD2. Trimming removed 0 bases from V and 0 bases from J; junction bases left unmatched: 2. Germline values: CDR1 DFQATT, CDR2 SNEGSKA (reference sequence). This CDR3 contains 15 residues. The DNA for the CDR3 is TGCAGTGCTAGAGACTCTAGCGGGAACCAAGAGACCCAGTACTTC. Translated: CSARDSSGNQETQYF.

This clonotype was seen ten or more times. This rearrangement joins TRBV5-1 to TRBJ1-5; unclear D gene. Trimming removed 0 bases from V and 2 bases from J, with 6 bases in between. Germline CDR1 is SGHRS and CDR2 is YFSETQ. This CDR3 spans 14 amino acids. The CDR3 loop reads CASSLGSGNQPQHF. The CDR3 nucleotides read TGCGCCAGCAGCTTGGGGTCAGGCAATCAGCCCCAGCATTTT.

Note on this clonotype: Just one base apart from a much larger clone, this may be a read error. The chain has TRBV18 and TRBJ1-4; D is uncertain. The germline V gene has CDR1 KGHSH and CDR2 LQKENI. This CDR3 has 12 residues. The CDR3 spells CGSSPPGEKLFF. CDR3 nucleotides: TGTGGCAGCTCACCCCCCGGTGAAAAACTGTTTTTT.

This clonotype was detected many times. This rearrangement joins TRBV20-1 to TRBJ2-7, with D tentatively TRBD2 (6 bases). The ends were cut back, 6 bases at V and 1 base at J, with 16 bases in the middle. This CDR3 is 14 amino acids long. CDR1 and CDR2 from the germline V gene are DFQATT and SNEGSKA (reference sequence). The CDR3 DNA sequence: TGCAGTGCCGAGAGGAGGGCGGAGTCCTACGAGCAGTACTTC. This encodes CSAERRAESYEQYF.

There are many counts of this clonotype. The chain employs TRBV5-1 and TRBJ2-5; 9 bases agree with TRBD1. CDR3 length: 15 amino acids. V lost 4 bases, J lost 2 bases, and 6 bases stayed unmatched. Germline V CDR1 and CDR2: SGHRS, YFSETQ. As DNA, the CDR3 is TGCGCCAGCAGCCTGGGACAGGGACCTCAAGAGACCCAGTACTTC. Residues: CASSLGQGPQETQYF.

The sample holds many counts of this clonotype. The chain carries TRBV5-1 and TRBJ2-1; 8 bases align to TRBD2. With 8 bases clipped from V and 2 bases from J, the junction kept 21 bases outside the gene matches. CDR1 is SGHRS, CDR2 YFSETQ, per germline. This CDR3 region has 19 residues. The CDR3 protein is CASGGASGYFQPTYNEQFF. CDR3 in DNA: TGCGCCAGTGGGGGGGCTAGCGGGTATTTCCAACCTACCTACAATGAGCAGTTCTTC.

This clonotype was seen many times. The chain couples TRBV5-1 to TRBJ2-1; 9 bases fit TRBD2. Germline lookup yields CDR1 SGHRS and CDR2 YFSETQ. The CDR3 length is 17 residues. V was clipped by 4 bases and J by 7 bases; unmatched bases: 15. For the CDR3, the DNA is TGCGCCAGCAGCACCCCCCCTAGGGCTAGCGGGAATAATGAGCAGTTCTTC. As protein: CASSTPPRASGNNEQFF.

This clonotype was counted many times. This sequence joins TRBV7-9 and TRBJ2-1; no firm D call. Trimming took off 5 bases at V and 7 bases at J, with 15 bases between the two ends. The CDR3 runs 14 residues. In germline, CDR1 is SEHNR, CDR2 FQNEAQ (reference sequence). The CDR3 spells CASSRTFKTNEQFF. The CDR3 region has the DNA TGTGCCAGCAGCCGAACGTTCAAGACAAATGAGCAGTTCTTC.

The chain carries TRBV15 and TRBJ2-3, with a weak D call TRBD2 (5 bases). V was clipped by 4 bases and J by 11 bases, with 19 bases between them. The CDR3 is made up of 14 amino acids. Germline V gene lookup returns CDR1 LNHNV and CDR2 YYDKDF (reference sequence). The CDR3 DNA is TGTGCCACCAGCACACTCCTGGGCACCGGGGAGCAGTATTTT. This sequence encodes CATSTLLGTGEQYF.